The clone carrying this T cell receptor beta chain was counted ten times or more. The data belong to a study of T-cell reconstitution after alpha-beta-depleted transplantation in children. Unique molecular identifiers were built into the TCRbeta library. TCRdb processed the PCR reads anew with MiXCR; each CDR3 protein has one entry. The sample has over 550,000 distinct CDR3 sequences, about 11% seen once; the top ten hold about 4.2%. The CDR3 totals 12 residues. The germline V gene has CDR1 SQVTM and CDR2 ANQGSEA. Trimming pared 4 bases from V and 0 bases from J, leaving 6 bases between. The TCR sequence derives from a human donor who donated a stem cell graft to a child with acute myeloid leukemia. The source material was PBMCs from the stem cell graft donor, sampled from the stem cell graft. This chain joins TRBV29-1 and TRBJ1-1; no firm D call. This CDR3 reads CSVGRMNTEAFF. The CDR3 nucleotides read TGCAGCGTTGGCCGGATGAACACTGAAGCTTTCTTT.